Sequencing of this TCR beta chain was carried out in a study of blood T cell repertoires in COVID-19. For the study at large: COVID-19 samples from acute and convalescent phases originated in the United States, Italy and Spain.

This table comes from immunoSEQ multiplex PCR, and its TCRdb copy is limited to in-frame clones, with some not included. The sample has roughly 220,000 clones, 84% seen once; the top ten hold less than 20%. The CDR3 totals 17 residues. From germline, CDR1 is KGHSH and CDR2 LQKENI. Trimming cost V 0 bases and J 0 bases; bases outside gene matches: 4. The V gene is TRBV18, the J gene TRBJ2-3, with 9 bases matching TRBD2. Sequencing was carried out using peripheral blood. The TCR originated in a man under 40 with active or convalescent COVID-19. The CDR3 nucleotides read TGTGCCAGCTCACCACCCGGACTAGCGCCTAGCACAGATACGCAGTATTTT. Translated, it gives CASSPPGLAPSTDTQYF.